The rows below give T cell receptor beta chains drawn from one sample of a study of human T cells and chemical hapten exposure. TCRdb re-analysed the RACE reads in MiXCR, keeping a single row per CDR3 protein. The repertoire includes just under 350,000 distinct CDR3 sequences, around 6.9% of them detected once, and around 8.2% sits in the top ten. Here the sequenced sample was whole blood, taken in connection with sensitization to the hapten diphenylcyclopropenone (DPC). Receptors were obtained from a woman aged 18-29 years with alopecia areata. Some clones in this sample may be carry-over from other donors' samples. CDR3s include the opening cysteine and the closing phenylalanine or tryptophan.

>TRBV6-1|TRBJ2-7|17
CASSRHWDRGSSYEQYF
>TRBV7-3|TRBJ2-4|15
CASSLKGGPKNIQYF
>TRBV5-1|TRBJ2-3|14
CASSFRSDTDTQYF
>TRBV7-2|TRBJ1-1|13
CASSLIGRTEAFF
>TRBV2|TRBJ2-7|14
CATKGLAGAYEQYF
>TRBV24-1|TRBJ2-3|13
CATSPGNTDTQYF
>TRBV27|TRBJ2-7|16
CASSPNAGGGQYEQYF
>TRBV6-5|TRBJ2-7|14
CASSSAYRDSRLRF
>TRBV18|TRBJ1-1|14
CASSRQGENTEAFF
>TRBV4-3|TRBJ1-1|14
CASSQDLRNTEAFF
>TRBV11-2|TRBJ1-1|15
CASSLGKGMNTEAFF
>TRBV6-5|TRBJ2-3|14
CASSLGSRTDTQYF
>TRBV15|TRBJ1-2|14
CATSRFEANYGYTF
>TRBV28|TRBJ2-7|11
CASSFRDVNSF
>TRBV5-4|TRBJ2-3|12
CASKADTDTQYF
>TRBV21-1|TRBJ2-4|17
CASSNPPRRVAKNIQYF
>TRBV11-3|TRBJ1-1|14
CASSLAGPNTEAFF
>TRBV28|TRBJ2-5|14
CASSPTGGDETQYF
>TRBV28|TRBJ2-5|15
CATQEGGQHQETQYF
>TRBV7-9|TRBJ1-6|15
CASSTLDREDSPLHF
>TRBV6-2/TRBV6-3|TRBJ1-5|11
CASSDGQPQHF
>TRBV6-5|TRBJ2-3|15
CASSSTSGGADTQYF
>TRBV7-2|TRBJ1-3|12
CASSPTVNTIYF
>TRBV6-5|TRBJ2-1|14
CASSSRTGYNEQFF
>TRBV7-2|TRBJ1-2|13
CASSLVRGRGYTF
>TRBV21-1|TRBJ1-4|17
CASTFPHLHRIEEKLFF
>TRBV9|TRBJ1-1|15
CASSPRTGMDTEAFF
>TRBV5-6|TRBJ1-5|19
CASSLGGGVPPAWNQPQHF
>TRBV4-3|TRBJ2-3|16
CASSQGSGRHTDTQYF
>TRBV12-3/TRBV12-4|TRBJ1-2|12
CASSPATYGYTF
>TRBV6-5|TRBJ1-5|15
CASSAGTGHNQPQHF
>TRBV3-1|TRBJ1-1|11
CASSHQAEAFF
>TRBV6-2/TRBV6-3|TRBJ2-3|14
CASLNSGGSDTQYF
>TRBV18|TRBJ1-4|13
CASSRSQNEKLFF
>TRBV12-3/TRBV12-4|TRBJ2-3|11
CASRSGDTQYF
>TRBV29-1|TRBJ1-2|13
CSVVQQGNYGYTF
>TRBV29-1|TRBJ1-5|14
CSVGQGDTNQPQHF
>TRBV9|TRBJ1-1|14
CASSVAQGNTEAFF
>TRBV28|TRBJ2-7|14
CASNLGTGDYEQYF
>TRBV7-3|TRBJ2-1|14
CASSWGSGATEQFF
>TRBV6-5|TRBJ1-1|14
CASSRRGQGSEAFF
>TRBV21-1|TRBJ2-7|16
CASSNPGTGIDYEQYF